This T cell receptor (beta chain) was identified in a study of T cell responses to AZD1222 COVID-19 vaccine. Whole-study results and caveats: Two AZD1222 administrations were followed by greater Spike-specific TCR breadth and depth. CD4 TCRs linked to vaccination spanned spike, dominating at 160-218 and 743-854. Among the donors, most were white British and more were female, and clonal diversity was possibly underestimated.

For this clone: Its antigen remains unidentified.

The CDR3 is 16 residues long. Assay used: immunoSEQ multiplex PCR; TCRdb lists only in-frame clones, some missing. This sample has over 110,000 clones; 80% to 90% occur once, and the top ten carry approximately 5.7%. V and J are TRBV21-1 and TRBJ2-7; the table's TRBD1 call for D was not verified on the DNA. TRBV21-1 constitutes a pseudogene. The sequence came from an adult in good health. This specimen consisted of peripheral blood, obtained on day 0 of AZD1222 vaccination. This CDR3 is CASSKKRAGGKDEQYF. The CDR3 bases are TGTGCCAGCAGCAAAAAGAGGGCAGGGGGTAAAGACGAGCAGTACTTC.